These 16 T cell receptor beta chains originate from one sample sequenced in a study of cytomegalovirus exposure and HLA in healthy donors. The PCR was carried out with 60 Vbeta primers and 13 Jbeta primers. Sequencing was performed with immunoSEQ multiplex PCR; in TCRdb, only in-frame clones are kept and a portion is missing. The sample records about 93,000 clones, 55% to 70% being singletons. Material: PBMCs. The receptors originated from a boy younger than 18 in good health and CMV-seropositive.

This clone has just one count. The chain links TRBV27 to TRBJ2-2, with 7 bases matching TRBD2. Looked up from germline, CDR1 is MNHEY and CDR2 is SMNVEV (reference sequence). Trimming took 2 bases from V and 7 from J; bases not matched to a gene: 13. The CDR3 length is 17 residues. In nucleotides, the CDR3 is TGTGCCAGCAGTTTACCCCCCGGGGGGATAGGGGTCGGGGAGCTGTTTTTT. It specifies CASSLPPGGIGVGELFF.

V is TRBV15 and J is TRBJ2-1; 8 positions match TRBD2. The CDR3 has 11 amino acids. Germline CDR1 LNHNV, CDR2 YYDKDF (reference sequence). Trimming at V came to 4 bases and at J to 15 bases, leaving 5 bases not matched to a gene. The CDR3, as DNA: TGTGCCACCAGCAACCGGGGGGGTAGGTTCTTC. This sequence encodes CATSNRGGRFF. Complete variable domain (other parts from reference TRBV15 and TRBJ2-1): DAMVIQNPRYQVTQFGKPVTLSCSQTLNHNVMYWYQQKSSQAPKLLFHYYDKDFNNEADTPDNFQSRRPNTSFCFLDIRSPGLGDTAMYLCATSNRGGRFFGPGTRLTVL.

The chain couples TRBV15 to TRBJ1-4; TRBD1 matches 9 bases. With 2 bases clipped from V and 12 bases from J, the junction kept 16 bases outside the gene matches. The V gene's germline CDR1 is LNHNV and CDR2 YYDKDF (reference sequence). The CDR3 runs 17 residues. The CDR3 DNA is TGTGCCACCAGCAGAAACCCAGCCGGGACAGGGTCCGTGGAACTGTTTTTT. This sequence encodes CATSRNPAGTGSVELFF.

This clone was counted once. This chain links TRBV5-4 with TRBJ2-1, with 8 bases lining up with TRBD1. The CDR3 consists of 15 residues. With 2 bases clipped from V and 2 bases from J, the junction kept 3 bases outside the gene matches. CDR1 and CDR2 from the germline V gene are SGHNT and YYREEE (reference sequence). The CDR3 loop reads CASSLSGGPYNEQFF. The CDR3 DNA reads as TGTGCCAGCAGCTTATCAGGGGGCCCCTACAATGAGCAGTTCTTC.

This clone has only a few counts. The DNA of the CDR3 is TGCAGCGTTCAGGAGAACACTGAAGCTTTCTTT. Translating it yields CSVQENTEAFF. The chain carries TRBV29-1 and TRBJ1-1; D ambiguous. Trimming stripped 5 bases from V and 1 base from J, with 5 bases between. Germline V gene sequence: CDR1 SQVTM, CDR2 ANQGSEA. The CDR3 runs 11 residues. Drawing the rest from reference TRBV29-1 and TRBJ1-1, the complete variable domain is SAVISQKPSRDICQRGTSLTIQCQVDSQVTMMFWYRQQPGQSLTLIATANQGSEATYESGFVIDKFPISRPNLTFSTLTVSNMSPEDSSIYLCSVQENTEAFFGQGTRLTVV.

This sequence joins TRBV9 and TRBJ2-2, with 8 bases matching TRBD2. The CDR3 covers 18 residues. Germline CDR1 reads SGDLS; CDR2 reads YYNGEE. The J segment lost 3 bases and the V segment lost 0 bases, leaving 10 bases of the junction unmatched. The chain's CDR3 is CASSVVPPGGGYTGELFF. As DNA, the CDR3 is TGTGCCAGCAGCGTAGTGCCCCCGGGAGGGGGGTACACCGGGGAGCTGTTTTTT. Variable domain in full (rest from reference TRBV9 and TRBJ2-2): DSGVTQTPKHLITATGQRVTLRCSPRSGDLSVYWYQQSLDQGLQFLIQYYNGEERAKGNILERFSAQQFPDLHSELNLSSLELGDSALYFCASSVVPPGGGYTGELFFGEGSRLTVL.

V usage is TRBV30 and J usage is TRBJ1-5; the D gene is possibly TRBD1 (5 bases). This CDR3 is built from 12 residues. V shed 8 bases and J shed 2 bases, with 10 bases lying between them. Germline V gene sequence: CDR1 GTSNPN, CDR2 SVGIG (reference sequence). CDR3 in DNA: TGTGCCCAGGGAAACGGCAATCAGCCCCAGCATTTT. Its protein is CAQGNGNQPQHF.

The chain joins TRBV9 to TRBJ2-3; TRBD1 might be the D (5 bases). V lost 3 bases and J lost 2, with 10 bases in between. The CDR3 length is 14 residues. The V gene's germline CDR1 is SGDLS and CDR2 YYNGEE. DNA for the CDR3: TGTGCCAGCAGCGCCCTAGGGGCCACAGATACGCAGTATTTT. It codes for CASSALGATDTQYF. Based on the CDR3 plus reference TRBV9 and TRBJ2-3, the full variable domain is DSGVTQTPKHLITATGQRVTLRCSPRSGDLSVYWYQQSLDQGLQFLIQYYNGEERAKGNILERFSAQQFPDLHSELNLSSLELGDSALYFCASSALGATDTQYFGPGTRLTVL.

The chain couples TRBV7-2 to TRBJ1-3, with D possibly TRBD1 on 6 matching bases. This CDR3 region has 13 residues. In germline, CDR1 is SGHTA, CDR2 FQGNSA. Trimming stripped 5 bases from V and 4 bases from J, with 9 bases between. The CDR3 here is CASSTTGGNTIYF. CDR3 in DNA: TGTGCCAGCAGCACCACAGGGGGAAACACCATATATTTT.

V and J are TRBV15 and TRBJ2-5, with 7 bases identical to TRBD2. The DNA end favors TRBJ2-7, so the J call may be wrong. Germline V gene lookup returns CDR1 LNHNV and CDR2 YYDKDF (reference sequence). The CDR3 runs 13 residues. The CDR3 nucleotides read TGTGCCACCAGCAGGGGACTATACTACGAGCAGTACTTC. As protein: CATSRGLYYEQYF.

The J gene is TRBJ2-1, the V gene TRBV5-1; 8 positions match TRBD1. The CDR3 has 14 residues. V lost 0 bases and J lost 10; bases outside the gene matches: 6. Germline V gives CDR1 SGHRS, CDR2 YFSETQ. CDR3 in amino acids: CASSLAWAGGEQFF. CDR3 DNA: TGCGCCAGCAGCTTGGCGTGGGCAGGGGGCGAGCAGTTCTTC.

About this clone itself: This specimen includes other DNA sequences encoding the same CDR3. The V and J genes are TRBV5-4 and TRBJ2-7; the D gene is possibly TRBD2 (6 bases). The germline CDR1 and CDR2 sequences are SGHNT and YYREEE (reference sequence). This CDR3 comprises 15 residues. Trimming took off 0 bases at V and 5 bases at J, with 15 bases between the two ends. The CDR3 region is CASSLEAGKRDEQYF. The CDR3 DNA follows: TGTGCCAGCAGCTTGGAGGCGGGAAAGAGGGACGAGCAGTACTTC.

The rearrangement joins TRBV5-1 to TRBJ1-1; D is unclear. The ends were cut back, 0 bases at V and 1 base at J, with 4 bases in the middle. Germline CDR1 is SGHRS and CDR2 is YFSETQ. This CDR3 is 13 amino acids long. The DNA for the CDR3 is TGCGCCAGCAGCTTGGTATCGAACACTGAAGCTTTCTTT. Protein: CASSLVSNTEAFF.

This rearrangement joins TRBV19 to TRBJ1-3, with TRBD1 identical over 7 bases. The CDR3 is made up of 13 amino acids. J lost 1 base, V lost 10 bases, and 4 bases had no gene match. Germline V gene sequence: CDR1 LNHDA, CDR2 SQIVND (reference sequence). The CDR3 DNA sequence: TGTGCCACCGCAGGGGGGTCTGGAAACACCATATATTTT. Translation gives CATAGGSGNTIYF.

This chain joins TRBV6-1 and TRBJ1-2, with 11 bases that match TRBD1. V was pared by 4 bases and J by 8 bases, with 9 bases of the junction left unmatched. The CDR3 loop spans 15 amino acids. Germline loops: CDR1 MNHNS, CDR2 SASEGT. CDR3 bases: TGTGCCAGCAGTGGGGGGGACAGGGGGAAGTACGGCTACACCTTC. Protein product: CASSGGDRGKYGYTF.

This clone has only one observation. The chain couples TRBV4-2 to TRBJ2-3; 12 bases map to TRBD2. This CDR3 spans 17 amino acids. J was trimmed by 2 bases and V by 0 bases; bases with no gene match: 3. Germline V CDR1 and CDR2: LGHNA, YNFKEQ. In DNA form, the CDR3 reads TGTGCCAGCAGCCAAGAACTAGCGGGGGGCCCCACAGATACGCAGTATTTT. Encoded protein: CASSQELAGGPTDTQYF.